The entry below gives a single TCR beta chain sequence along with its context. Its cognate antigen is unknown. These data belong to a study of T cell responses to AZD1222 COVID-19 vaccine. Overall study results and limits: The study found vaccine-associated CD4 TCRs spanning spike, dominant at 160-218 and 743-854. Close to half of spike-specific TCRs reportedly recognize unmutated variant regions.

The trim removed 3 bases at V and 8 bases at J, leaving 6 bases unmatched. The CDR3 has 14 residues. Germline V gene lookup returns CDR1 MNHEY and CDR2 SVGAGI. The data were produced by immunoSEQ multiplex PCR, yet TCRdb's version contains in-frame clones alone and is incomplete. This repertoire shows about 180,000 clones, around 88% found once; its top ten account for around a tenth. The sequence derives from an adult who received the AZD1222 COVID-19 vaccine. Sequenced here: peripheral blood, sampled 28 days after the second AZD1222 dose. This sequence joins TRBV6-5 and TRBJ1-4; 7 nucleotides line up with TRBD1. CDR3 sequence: CASSYGRGGEKLFF. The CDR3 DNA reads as TGTGCCAGCAGTTATGGCAGGGGGGGCGAAAAACTGTTTTTT.